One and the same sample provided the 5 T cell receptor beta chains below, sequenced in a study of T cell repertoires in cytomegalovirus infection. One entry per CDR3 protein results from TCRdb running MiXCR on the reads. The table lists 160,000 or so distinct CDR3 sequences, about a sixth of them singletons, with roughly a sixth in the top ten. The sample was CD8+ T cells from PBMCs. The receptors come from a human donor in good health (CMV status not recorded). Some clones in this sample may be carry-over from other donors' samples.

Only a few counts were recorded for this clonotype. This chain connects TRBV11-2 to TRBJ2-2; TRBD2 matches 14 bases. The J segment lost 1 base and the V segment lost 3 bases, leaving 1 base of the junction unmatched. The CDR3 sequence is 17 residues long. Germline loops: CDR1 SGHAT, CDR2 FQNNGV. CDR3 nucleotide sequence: TGTGCCAGCAGCTTCGGACTAGCGGGAGGGAACACCGGGGAGCTGTTTTTT. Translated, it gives CASSFGLAGGNTGELFF.

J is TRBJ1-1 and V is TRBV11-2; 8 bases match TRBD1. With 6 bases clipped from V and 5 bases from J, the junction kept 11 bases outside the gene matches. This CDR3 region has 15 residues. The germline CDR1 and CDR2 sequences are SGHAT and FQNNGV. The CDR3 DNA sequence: TGTGCCAGCAGTATTACCCAGGGGGCAAGGACTGAAGCTTTCTTT. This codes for CASSITQGARTEAFF.

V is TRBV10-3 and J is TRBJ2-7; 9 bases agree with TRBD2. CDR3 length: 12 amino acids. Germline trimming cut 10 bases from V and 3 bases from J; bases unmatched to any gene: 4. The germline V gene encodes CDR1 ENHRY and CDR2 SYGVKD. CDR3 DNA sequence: TGTGCCACAAATAGCGGGAGCTACGAGCAGTACTTC. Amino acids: CATNSGSYEQYF.

The CDR3 DNA reads as TGTGCCAGCGGAGAGACCCAGTACTTC. Its protein is CASGETQYF. The V gene is TRBV7-2, the J gene TRBJ2-5; D remains ambiguous. The V end was cut by 8 bases, the J end by 4 bases, with 2 bases between. From germline, CDR1 is SGHTA and CDR2 FQGNSA. The CDR3 is 9 residues long.

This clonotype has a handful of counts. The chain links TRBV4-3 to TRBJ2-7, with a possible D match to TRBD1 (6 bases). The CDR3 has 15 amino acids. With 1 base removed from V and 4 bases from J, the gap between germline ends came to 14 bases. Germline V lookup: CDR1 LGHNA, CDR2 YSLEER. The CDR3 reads CASSQVRHRAYEQYF. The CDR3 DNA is TGCGCCAGCAGCCAAGTCAGGCACAGGGCTTACGAGCAGTACTTC.